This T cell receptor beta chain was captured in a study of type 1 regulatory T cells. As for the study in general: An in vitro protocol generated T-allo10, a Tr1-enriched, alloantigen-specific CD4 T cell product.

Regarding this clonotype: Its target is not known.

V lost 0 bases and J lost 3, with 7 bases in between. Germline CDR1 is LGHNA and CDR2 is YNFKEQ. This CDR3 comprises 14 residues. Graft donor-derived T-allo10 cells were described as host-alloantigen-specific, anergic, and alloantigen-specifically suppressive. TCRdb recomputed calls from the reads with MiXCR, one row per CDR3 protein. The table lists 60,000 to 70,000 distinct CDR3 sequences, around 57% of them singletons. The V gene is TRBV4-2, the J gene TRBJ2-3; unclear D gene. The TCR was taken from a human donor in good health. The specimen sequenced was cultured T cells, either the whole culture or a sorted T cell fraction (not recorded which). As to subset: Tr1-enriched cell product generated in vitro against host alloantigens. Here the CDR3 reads CASSQDSLTDTQYF. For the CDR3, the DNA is TGTGCCAGCAGCCAAGATTCGTTAACAGATACGCAGTATTTT.